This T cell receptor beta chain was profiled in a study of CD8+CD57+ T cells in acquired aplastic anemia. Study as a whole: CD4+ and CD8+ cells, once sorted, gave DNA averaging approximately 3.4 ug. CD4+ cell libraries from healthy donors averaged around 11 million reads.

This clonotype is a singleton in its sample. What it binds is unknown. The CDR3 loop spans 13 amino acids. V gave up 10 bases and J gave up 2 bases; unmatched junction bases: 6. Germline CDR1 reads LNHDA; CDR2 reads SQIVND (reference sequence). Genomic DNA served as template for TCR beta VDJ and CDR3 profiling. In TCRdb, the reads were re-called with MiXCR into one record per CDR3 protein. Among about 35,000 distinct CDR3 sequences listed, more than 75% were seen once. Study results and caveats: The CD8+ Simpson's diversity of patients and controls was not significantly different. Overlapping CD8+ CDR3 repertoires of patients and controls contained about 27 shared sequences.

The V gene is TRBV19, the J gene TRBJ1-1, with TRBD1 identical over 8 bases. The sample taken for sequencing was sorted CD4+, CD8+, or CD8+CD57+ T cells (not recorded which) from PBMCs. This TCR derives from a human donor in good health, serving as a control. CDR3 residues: CAIRTGRNTEAFF. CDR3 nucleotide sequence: TGTGCCATACGGACAGGGAGAAACACTGAAGCTTTCTTT. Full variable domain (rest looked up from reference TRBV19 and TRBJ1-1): DGGITQSPKYLFRKEGQNVTLSCEQNLNHDAMYWYRQDPGQGLRLIYYSQIVNDFQKGDIAEGYSVSREKKESFPLTVTSAQKNPTAFYLCAIRTGRNTEAFFGQGTRLTVV.